The clone carrying this T cell receptor beta chain was counted ten times or more. Its antigen is undetermined. Other nucleotide sequences in the sample specify the same CDR3. These data come from a study of PD-1 blockade in classical Hodgkin lymphoma. Across the whole study: Every 2 weeks, patients had 3 mg/kg nivolumab intravenously.

J was trimmed by 4 bases and V by 4 bases; bases with no gene match: 7. The CDR3 covers 14 residues. Germline loops: CDR1 SGHRS, CDR2 YFSETQ. Using immunoSEQ multiplex PCR, the repertoire was profiled, and TCRdb retains in-frame clones only, with some absent. The sample lists just over 50,000 clones, 73% occurring once. Study-wide points: Nothing has yet pinned down what causes the repertoire differences, possibly disease activity or prior therapy.

There was relapse after autologous stem cell transplantation in every patient, and there was variation in brentuximab vedotin exposure. This TCR was sampled from a human donor with classical Hodgkin lymphoma. V and J are TRBV5-1 and TRBJ1-2; 7 bases agree with TRBD1. The sample was peripheral blood mononuclear cells (PBMCs), taken before the second cycle of nivolumab. The CDR3 reads CASSGTGVGYGYTF. The CDR3 DNA follows: TGCGCCAGCAGCGGAACAGGGGTAGGCTATGGCTACACCTTC.